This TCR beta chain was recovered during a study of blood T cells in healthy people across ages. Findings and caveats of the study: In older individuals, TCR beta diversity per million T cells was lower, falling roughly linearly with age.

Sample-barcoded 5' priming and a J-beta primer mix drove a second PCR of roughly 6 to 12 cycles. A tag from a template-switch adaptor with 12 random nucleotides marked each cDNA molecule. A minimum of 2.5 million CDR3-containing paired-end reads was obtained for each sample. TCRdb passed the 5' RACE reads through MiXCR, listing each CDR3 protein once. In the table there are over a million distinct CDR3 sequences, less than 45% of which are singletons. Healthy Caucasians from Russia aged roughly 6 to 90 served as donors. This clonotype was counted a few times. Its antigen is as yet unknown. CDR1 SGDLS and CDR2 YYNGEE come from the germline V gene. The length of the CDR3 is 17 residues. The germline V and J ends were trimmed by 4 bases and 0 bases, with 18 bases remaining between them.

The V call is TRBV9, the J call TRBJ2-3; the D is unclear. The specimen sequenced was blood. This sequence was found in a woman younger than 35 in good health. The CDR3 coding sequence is TGTGCCAGCAGCCCTGGGTGGGCTGTCTCTAGCACAGATACGCAGTATTTT. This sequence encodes CASSPGWAVSSTDTQYF.